This T cell receptor (beta chain) was recovered during a study of cytomegalovirus exposure and HLA in healthy donors. This clone has a single count. Its antigen is not known. The PCR had 60 Vbeta and 13 Jbeta primers. Some clones are missing from TCRdb's copy, which holds only in-frame ones; the method was immunoSEQ multiplex PCR. The profile shows 150,000 to 200,000 clones, around 77% of them singletons. Germline CDR1 reads MNHNS; CDR2 reads SASEGT. V was clipped by 8 bases and J by 0 bases, with 10 bases between them. The CDR3 totals 13 residues. The study, taken as a whole, reports: Some TCR beta chains (around 180 of them) were listed as cytomegalovirus-associated. HLA alleles showed associations with 15,000 to 20,000 TCR beta sequences in a later analysis, at a 0.05 false discovery rate. HLA restriction was apparent for most CMV-associated TCR beta chains in a later analysis. Sequencing likely generated an artifact that appeared as a cluster of highly shared sequence variants.

The sequence came from a woman aged 25 to 45 in good health and CMV-seronegative. The chain recombines TRBV6-1 with TRBJ1-1; D gene ambiguous. Sequenced: PBMCs. The CDR3 here is CASVGQLNTEAFF. CDR3 bases: TGTGCCAGCGTTGGCCAGTTGAACACTGAAGCTTTCTTT.